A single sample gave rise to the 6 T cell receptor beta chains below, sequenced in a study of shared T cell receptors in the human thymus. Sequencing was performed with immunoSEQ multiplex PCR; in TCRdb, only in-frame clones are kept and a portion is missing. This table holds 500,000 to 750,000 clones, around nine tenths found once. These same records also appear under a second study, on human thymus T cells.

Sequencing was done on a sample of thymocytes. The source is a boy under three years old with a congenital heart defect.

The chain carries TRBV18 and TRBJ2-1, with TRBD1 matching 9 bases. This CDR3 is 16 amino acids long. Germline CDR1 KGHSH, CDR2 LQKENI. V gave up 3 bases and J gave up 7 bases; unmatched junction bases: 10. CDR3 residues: CASSPRGQGEANEQFF. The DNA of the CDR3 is TGTGCCAGCTCACCTCGGGGACAGGGCGAAGCAAATGAGCAGTTCTTC.

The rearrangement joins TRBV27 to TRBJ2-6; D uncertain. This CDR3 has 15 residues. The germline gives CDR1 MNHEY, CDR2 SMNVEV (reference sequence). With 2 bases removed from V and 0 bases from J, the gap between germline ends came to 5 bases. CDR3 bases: TGTGCCAGCAGTTTACTCCCCTCTGGGGCCAACGTCCTGACTTTC. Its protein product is CASSLLPSGANVLTF.

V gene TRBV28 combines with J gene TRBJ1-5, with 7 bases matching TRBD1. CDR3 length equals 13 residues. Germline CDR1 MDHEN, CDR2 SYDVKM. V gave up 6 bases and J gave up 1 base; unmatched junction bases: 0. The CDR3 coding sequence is TGTGCCAGCAGGGACAGGAGCAATCAGCCCCAGCATTTT. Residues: CASRDRSNQPQHF. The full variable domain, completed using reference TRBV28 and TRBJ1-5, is DVKVTQSSRYLVKRTGEKVFLECVQDMDHENMFWYRQDPGLGLRLIYFSYDVKMKEKGDIPEGYSVSREKKERFSLILESASTNQTSMYLCASRDRSNQPQHFGDGTRLSIL.

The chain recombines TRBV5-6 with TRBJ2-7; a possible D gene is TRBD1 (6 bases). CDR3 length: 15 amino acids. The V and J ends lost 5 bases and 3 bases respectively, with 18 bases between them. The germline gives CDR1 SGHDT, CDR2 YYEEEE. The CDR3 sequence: CASRNTGQPNYEQYF. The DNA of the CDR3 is TGTGCCAGCAGGAACACAGGACAGCCCAACTACGAGCAGTACTTC.

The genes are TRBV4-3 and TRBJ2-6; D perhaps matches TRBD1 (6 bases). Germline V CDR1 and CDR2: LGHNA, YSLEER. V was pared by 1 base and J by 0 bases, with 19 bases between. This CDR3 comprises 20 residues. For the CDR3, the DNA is TGCGCCAGCAGCCAAGGCAGGGACACCCCGGGGCTCTCTGGGGCCAACGTCCTGACTTTC. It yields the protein CASSQGRDTPGLSGANVLTF.

DNA for the CDR3: TGCGCCAGCAGCACAGGGGGCGGGTCGGAAGGCTACACCTTC. It specifies CASSTGGGSEGYTF. The J gene is TRBJ1-2, the V gene TRBV4-1, with TRBD1 matching 9 bases. V shed 5 bases and J 8 bases; nucleotides not matched to a gene: 9. Germline lookup yields CDR1 MGHRA and CDR2 YSYEKL. The CDR3 spans 14 residues.